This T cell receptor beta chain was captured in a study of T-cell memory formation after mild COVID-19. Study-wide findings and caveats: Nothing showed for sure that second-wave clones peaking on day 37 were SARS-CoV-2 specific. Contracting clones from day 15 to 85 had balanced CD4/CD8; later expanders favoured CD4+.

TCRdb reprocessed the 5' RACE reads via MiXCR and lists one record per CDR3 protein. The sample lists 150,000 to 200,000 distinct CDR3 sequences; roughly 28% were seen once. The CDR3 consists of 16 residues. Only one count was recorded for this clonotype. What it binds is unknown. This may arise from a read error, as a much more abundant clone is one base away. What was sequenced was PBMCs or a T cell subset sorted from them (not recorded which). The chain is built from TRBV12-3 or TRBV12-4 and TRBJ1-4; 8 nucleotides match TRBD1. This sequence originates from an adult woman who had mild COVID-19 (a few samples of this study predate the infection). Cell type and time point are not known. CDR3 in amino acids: CASSQLTGAANEKLIF. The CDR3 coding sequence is TGTGCCAGCAGCCAGCTGACAGGGGCAGCTAATGAAAAACTGATTTTT.